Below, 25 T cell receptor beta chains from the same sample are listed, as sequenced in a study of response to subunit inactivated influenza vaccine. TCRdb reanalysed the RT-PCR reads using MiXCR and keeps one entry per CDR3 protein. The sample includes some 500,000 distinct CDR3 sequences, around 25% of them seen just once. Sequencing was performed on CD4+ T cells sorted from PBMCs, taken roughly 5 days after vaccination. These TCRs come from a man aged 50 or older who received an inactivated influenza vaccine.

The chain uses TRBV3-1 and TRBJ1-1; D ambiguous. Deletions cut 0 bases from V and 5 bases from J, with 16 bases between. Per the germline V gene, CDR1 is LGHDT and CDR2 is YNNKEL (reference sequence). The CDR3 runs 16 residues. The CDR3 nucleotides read TGTGCCAGCAGCCAAGATCCTAGGTTGCCCGGGACTGAAGCTTTCTTT. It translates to CASSQDPRLPGTEAFF.

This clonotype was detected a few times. In DNA form, the CDR3 reads TGCAGTGCTAGACCAGGGGGCTCCTTTTCCTACGAGCAGTACTTC. Translation: CSARPGGSFSYEQYF. The V gene is TRBV20-1, the J gene TRBJ2-7; 8 nucleotides line up with TRBD1. Germline trimming cut 2 bases from V and 1 base from J; bases unmatched to any gene: 7. Germline CDR1 and CDR2: DFQATT and SNEGSKA (reference sequence). The CDR3 spans 15 residues.

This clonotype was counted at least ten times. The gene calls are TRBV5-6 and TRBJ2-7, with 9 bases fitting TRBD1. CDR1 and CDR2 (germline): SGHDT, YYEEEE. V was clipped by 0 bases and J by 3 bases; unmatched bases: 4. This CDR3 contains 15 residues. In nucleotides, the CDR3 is TGTGCCAGCAGCTTGGTACAGGGGGCTATCTACGAGCAGTACTTC. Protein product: CASSLVQGAIYEQYF.

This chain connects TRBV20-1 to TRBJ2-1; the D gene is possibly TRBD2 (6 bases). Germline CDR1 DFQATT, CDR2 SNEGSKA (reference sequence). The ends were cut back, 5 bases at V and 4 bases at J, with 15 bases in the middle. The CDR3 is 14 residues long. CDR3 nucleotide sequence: TGCAGTGCTGCACGCGGGGAGAGGTACAATGAGCAGTTCTTC. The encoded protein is CSAARGERYNEQFF.

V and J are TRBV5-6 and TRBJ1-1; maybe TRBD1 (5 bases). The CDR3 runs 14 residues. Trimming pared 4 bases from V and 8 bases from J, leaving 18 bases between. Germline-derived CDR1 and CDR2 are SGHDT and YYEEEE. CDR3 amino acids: CASSTTVALSEAFF. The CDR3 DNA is TGTGCCAGCAGCACGACAGTTGCTCTCAGCGAAGCTTTCTTT.

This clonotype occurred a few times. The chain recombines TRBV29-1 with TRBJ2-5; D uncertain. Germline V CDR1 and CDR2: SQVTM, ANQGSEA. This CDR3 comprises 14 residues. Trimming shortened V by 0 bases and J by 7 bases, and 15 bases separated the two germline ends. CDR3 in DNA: TGCAGCGTTGAAGATCGTGTAGCCCCAAGGACCCAGTACTTC. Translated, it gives CSVEDRVAPRTQYF.

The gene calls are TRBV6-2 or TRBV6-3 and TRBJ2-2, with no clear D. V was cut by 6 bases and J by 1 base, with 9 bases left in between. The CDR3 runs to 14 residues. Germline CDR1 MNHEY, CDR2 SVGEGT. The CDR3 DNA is TGTGCCAGCAGGCCCCCCGGGAACACCGGGGAGCTGTTTTTT. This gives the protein CASRPPGNTGELFF.

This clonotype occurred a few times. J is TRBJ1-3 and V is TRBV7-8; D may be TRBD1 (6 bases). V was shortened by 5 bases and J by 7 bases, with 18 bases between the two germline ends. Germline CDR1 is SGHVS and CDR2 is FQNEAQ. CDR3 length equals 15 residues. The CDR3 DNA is TGTGCCAGCAGCCTCGGAGGGGGTAGGCGGAACACCATATATTTT. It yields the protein CASSLGGGRRNTIYF.

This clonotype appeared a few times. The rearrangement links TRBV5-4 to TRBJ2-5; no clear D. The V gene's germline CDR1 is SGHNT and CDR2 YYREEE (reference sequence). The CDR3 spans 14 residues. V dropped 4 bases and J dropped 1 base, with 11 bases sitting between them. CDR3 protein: CASSHAVGQETQYF. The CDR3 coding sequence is TGTGCCAGCAGCCACGCGGTGGGCCAAGAGACCCAGTACTTC.

The CDR3: CASSVGGPSGAIQYF. Here the CDR3 DNA reads TGTGCCAGCAGCGTAGGAGGGCCGTCGGGTGCCATTCAGTACTTC. The chain employs TRBV9 and TRBJ2-4; perhaps TRBD2 as D (5 bases). The CDR3 is 15 residues long. In germline, CDR1 is SGDLS, CDR2 YYNGEE. With 0 bases removed from V and 9 bases from J, the gap between germline ends came to 16 bases.

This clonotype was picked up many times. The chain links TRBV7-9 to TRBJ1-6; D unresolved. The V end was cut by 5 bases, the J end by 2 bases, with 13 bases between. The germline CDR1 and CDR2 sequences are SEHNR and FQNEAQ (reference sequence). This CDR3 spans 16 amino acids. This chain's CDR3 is CASSPLIGAYNSPLHF. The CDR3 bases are TGTGCCAGCAGCCCGCTAATTGGGGCCTATAATTCACCCCTCCACTTT.

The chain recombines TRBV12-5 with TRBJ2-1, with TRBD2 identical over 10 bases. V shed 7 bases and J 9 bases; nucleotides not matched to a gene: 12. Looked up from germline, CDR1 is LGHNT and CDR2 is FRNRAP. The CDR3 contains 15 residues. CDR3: CASAQLAGRYGEQFF. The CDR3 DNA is TGTGCTAGTGCCCAACTAGCGGGACGATACGGTGAGCAGTTCTTC.

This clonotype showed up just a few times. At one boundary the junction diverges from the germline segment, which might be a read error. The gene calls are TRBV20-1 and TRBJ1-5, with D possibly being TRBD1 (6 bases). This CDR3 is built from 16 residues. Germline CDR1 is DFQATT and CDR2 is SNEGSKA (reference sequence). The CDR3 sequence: CCASNRRGVSNQPQHF. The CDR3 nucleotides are TGCTGTGCTAGCAATCGGAGGGGGGTTAGCAATCAGCCCCAGCATTTT.

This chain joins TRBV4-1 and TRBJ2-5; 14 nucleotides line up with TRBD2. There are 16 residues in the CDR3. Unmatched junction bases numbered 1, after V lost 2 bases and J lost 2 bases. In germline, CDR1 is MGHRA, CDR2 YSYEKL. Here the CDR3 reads CASSQWTSGGQETQYF. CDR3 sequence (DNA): TGCGCCAGCAGCCAATGGACTAGCGGGGGGCAAGAGACCCAGTACTTC.

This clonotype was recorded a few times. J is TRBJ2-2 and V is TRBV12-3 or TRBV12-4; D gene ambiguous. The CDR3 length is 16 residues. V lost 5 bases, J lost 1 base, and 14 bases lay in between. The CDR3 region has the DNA TGTGCCAGCAGTCCCCCGAACCCCCTGAACACCGGGGAGCTGTTTTTT. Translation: CASSPPNPLNTGELFF.

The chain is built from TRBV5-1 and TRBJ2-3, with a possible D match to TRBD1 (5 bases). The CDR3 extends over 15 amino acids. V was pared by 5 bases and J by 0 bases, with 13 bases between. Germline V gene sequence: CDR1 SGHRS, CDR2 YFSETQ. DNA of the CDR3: TGCGCCAGCAGTGGTTCCAGGGCGAGCACAGATACGCAGTATTTT. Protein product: CASSGSRASTDTQYF.

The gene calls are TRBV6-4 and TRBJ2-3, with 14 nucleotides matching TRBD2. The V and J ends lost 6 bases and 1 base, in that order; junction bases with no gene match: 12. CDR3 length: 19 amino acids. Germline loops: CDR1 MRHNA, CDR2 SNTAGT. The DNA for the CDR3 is TGTGCCAGCAGGCGACTCGGGACTAGCGGGGGTCTCGGCACAGATACGCAGTATTTT. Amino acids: CASRRLGTSGGLGTDTQYF.

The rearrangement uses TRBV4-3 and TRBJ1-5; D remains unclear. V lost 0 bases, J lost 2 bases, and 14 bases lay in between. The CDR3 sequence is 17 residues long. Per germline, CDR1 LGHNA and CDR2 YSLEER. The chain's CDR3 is CASSQDVGRMGNQPQHF. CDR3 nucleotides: TGCGCCAGCAGCCAAGATGTGGGCAGGATGGGCAATCAGCCCCAGCATTTT.

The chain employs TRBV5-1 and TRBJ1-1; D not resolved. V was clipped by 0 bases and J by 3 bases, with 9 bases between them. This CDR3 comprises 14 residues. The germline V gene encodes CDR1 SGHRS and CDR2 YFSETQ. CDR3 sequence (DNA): TGCGCCAGCAGCTTGGCCGGTAAGGACACTGAAGCTTTCTTT. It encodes CASSLAGKDTEAFF.

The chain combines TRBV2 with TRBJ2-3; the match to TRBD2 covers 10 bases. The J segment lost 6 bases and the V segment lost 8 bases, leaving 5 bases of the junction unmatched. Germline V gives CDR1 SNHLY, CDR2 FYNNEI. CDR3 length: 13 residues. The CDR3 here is CASGRTSGDTQYF. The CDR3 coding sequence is TGTGCCAGCGGTCGGACTAGCGGCGATACGCAGTATTTT.

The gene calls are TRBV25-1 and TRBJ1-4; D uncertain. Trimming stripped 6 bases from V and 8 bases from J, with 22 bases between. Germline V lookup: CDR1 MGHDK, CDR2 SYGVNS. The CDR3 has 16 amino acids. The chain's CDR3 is CASRDSGIVWREKLFF. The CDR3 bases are TGTGCCAGCAGAGACTCCGGGATTGTATGGCGCGAAAAACTGTTTTTT.

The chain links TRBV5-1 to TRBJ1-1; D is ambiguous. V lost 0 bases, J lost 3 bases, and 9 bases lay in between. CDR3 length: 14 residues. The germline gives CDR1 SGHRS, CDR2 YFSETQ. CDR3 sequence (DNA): TGCGCCAGCAGCTTGGGCCCTACAGACACTGAAGCTTTCTTT. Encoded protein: CASSLGPTDTEAFF. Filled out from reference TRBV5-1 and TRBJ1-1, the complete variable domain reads KAGVTQTPRYLIKTRGQQVTLSCSPISGHRSVSWYQQTPGQGLQFLFEYFSETQRNKGNFPGRFSGRQFSNSRSEMNVSTLELGDSALYLCASSLGPTDTEAFFGQGTRLTVV.

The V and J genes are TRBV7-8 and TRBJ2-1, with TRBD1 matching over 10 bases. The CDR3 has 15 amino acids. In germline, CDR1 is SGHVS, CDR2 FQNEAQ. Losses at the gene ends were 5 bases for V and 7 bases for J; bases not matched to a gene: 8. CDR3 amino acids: CASSLDRGRGNEQFF. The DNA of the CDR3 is TGTGCCAGCAGCCTCGACAGGGGGCGAGGGAATGAGCAGTTCTTC.

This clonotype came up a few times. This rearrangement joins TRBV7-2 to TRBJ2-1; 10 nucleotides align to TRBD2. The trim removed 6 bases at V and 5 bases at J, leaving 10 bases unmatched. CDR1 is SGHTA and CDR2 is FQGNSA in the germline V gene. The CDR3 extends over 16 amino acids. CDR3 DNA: TGTGCCAGCAGAAAAACGTTAAGCGGGGGGGACAATGAGCAGTTCTTC. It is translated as CASRKTLSGGDNEQFF.

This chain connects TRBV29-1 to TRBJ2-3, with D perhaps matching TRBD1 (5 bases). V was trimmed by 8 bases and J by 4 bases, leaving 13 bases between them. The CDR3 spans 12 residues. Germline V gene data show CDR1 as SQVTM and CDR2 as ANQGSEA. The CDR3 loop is CSFRRVADTQYF. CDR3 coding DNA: TGCAGCTTTCGCAGGGTAGCAGATACGCAGTATTTT.